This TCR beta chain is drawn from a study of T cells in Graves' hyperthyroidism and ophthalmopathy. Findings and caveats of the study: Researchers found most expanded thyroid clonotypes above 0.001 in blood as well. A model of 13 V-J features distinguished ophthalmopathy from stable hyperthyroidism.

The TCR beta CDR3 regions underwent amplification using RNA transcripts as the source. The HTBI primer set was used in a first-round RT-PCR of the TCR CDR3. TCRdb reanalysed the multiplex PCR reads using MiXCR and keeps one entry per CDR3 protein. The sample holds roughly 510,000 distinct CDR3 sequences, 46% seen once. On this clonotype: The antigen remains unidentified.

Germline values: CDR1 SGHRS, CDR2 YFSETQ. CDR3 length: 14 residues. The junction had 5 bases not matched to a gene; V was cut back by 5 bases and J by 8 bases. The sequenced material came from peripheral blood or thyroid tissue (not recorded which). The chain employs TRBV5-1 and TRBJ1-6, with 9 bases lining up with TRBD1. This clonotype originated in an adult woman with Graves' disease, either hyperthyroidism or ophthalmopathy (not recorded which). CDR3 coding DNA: TGCGCCAGCAGGGTACAGGGGGCGGATTCACCCCTCCACTTT. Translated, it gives CASRVQGADSPLHF. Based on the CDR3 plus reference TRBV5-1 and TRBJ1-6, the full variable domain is KAGVTQTPRYLIKTRGQQVTLSCSPISGHRSVSWYQQTPGQGLQFLFEYFSETQRNKGNFPGRFSGRQFSNSRSEMNVSTLELGDSALYLCASRVQGADSPLHFGNGTRLTVT.